This TCR beta chain was identified during a study of shared clonotypes between healthy human individuals (TCRdb year 2020). General notes on the study: A couple of women and a few men aged 18 to 49 years were included in the cohort. The study deeply sequenced blood TCR repertoires of five healthy adults to estimate repertoire size and the extent of clonotype sharing between individuals. For each donor, three plates each were used for CD4 naive and CD4 memory, two plates were used for CD8 naive, and one plate was used for CD8 memory. Between about 0.94 and 8.9 billion PBMCs per donor were obtained by leukapheresis. To increase sequencing depth and limit assay-specific biases, TCR repertoire library preparation and sequencing were carried out by different laboratories using diverse techniques.

In the case of this clone: Its antigen is still unknown. No much larger clone exists at a distance of one base, and base qualities are not known.

The donors were healthy, HIV-negative adults who had no recently reported acute infections or vaccinations. All donors were Caucasian adults living in Nashville, Tennessee, USA. Magnetic negative selection was used to enrich CD4+ T cells, after which naive cells were positively selected on CD45RA and the negative fraction became the memory subset. Blood was obtained by leukapheresis, after which PBMCs were separated by Ficoll-Histopaque density gradient centrifugation and cryopreserved in liquid nitrogen vapor phase. Analytical flow cytometry was used to check the purity and quantity of each magnetically sorted T cell population. From each sorted fraction, genomic DNA was isolated and quantified by UV absorbance on a Nanodrop 2000c. Broad study findings and their caveats: Pairwise subsampling led to the expectation that sequencing depth would affect the degree of clonotype sharing among donors. Rarefaction of sorted-subset datasets indicated incomplete sequencing despite the large sequencing depth. Only blood was sampled, and tissue TCR repertoires likely differ from those in blood. Naive subsets generally had larger estimated clonotype richness than memory subsets. Higher generation probabilities were observed for clonotypes shared by all four sorted-subset donors than for non-shared clonotypes. Across four donors, 4.5% to 6.5% of naive CD4, over 3% of naive CD8, about 2.3% of memory CD4, and approximately 0.4% of memory CD8 clonotypes were shared. Because the study included only a small number of donors, the genetic and exposure-history diversity represented was limited.

V is clipped by 8 bases and J by 6 bases, and the sequence between their germline boundaries is 19 bases long. Per the germline V gene, SNHLY is the CDR1 and FYNNEI is the CDR2. The CDR3 spans 14 residues, from the cysteine through the phenylalanine. The DNA shown is the 42-base CDR3, in frame from base 1. TCR CDR3 regions were amplified from genomic DNA by multiplex PCR using the deep immunoSEQ assay. Genomic DNA extracted from each cell subset was distributed evenly over all wells of several immunoSEQ 96-well plates, and each plate served as one replicate. For sorted subsets, about 210 ng of genomic DNA, equivalent to around 29,000 T cell genomes, went into each replicate PCR. Purified libraries were quantified with a Qubit 3.0 fluorometer, sized on a Bioanalyzer 2100, and re-quantified with the KAPA Library Quantification kit. Each immunoSEQ 96-well plate was sequenced on its own single-read 150-cycle Illumina NextSeq 550 flow cell. Per the original workflow: Because the immunoSEQ output held only junctional sequences and lacked quality scores, the filtering could not match the filtering applied to full-length reads. Sequences were annotated with PyIR, a Python wrapper for IgBLAST v1.9, using IMGT germline references to assign V/J genes and CDR3. Reads with weak V/J assignments (E-value above 1e-6), missing CDR3, stop codons, out-of-frame junctions, or ambiguous translated residues were removed. V3J clonotypes were defined as sequences sharing an identical inferred V gene, J gene, and CDR3 amino acid sequence. Percentage overlap between repertoires was computed as shared unique clonotypes divided by the size of the smaller repertoire. Repertoire richness was assessed with RTK rarefaction, the Chao1 estimator, and Recon v2.1 estimates of unobserved clonotypes. Generation probabilities were computed with OLGA for all TCRbeta clonotypes obtained by the gDNA method from a few donors. Imported from immuneACCESS, the table was reduced by TCRdb to in-frame sequences with V and J called. These copies leave out some clones; in studies compared against another copy, an unresolved V gene accounts for under half, and the cause of the remainder is not known. V and J calls and clone size are copied from that table; D and trimming were computed from the DNA. The sample contains fewer than 2.5 million clones, 93% of them found a single time. 0.35% to 0.45% of the sample lies in the top ten.

The sample taken for sequencing was naive CD4+ T cells from PBMCs. Taken with the paper, the label for cell subset or site translates to: CD45RA+ positively selected. Here the chain combines TRBV2 and TRBJ1-1; TRBD1 is possibly the D segment (5 matching bases). This clonotype was sampled from a young man in good health. Some clones in this sample may be carry-over from other donors' samples. The DNA reads as follows: TGTGCCAGCGCTTTAGCTAGGGAGGGACCTGAAGCTTTCTTT. Translation gives CASALAREGPEAFF.